The rows below give T cell receptor beta chains drawn from one sample of a study of shared clonotypes between healthy human individuals. Clones were read by immunoSEQ multiplex PCR, and TCRdb kept only the in-frame ones, dropping some. The table has some 2.4 million clones, 80% to 95% seen once. Sequences were obtained from naive CD4+ T cells from PBMCs. The source of these receptors is a man younger than 35 in good health. Some clones in this sample may be carry-over from other donors' samples. The CDR3 runs from the conserved cysteine through the conserved F or W. A D gene is named only where the DNA matches it firmly. Where a row states a size, it is once, few, many or the class of an expanded clone; other rows omit it.

J,size,length,V,D,CDR3,DNA
TRBJ1-3,-,16,TRBV6-6,-,CASSTGQPASGNTIYF,TGTGCCAGCAGTACCGGACAGCCGGCATCTGGAAACACCATATATTTT
TRBJ2-5,once,14,TRBV4-3,-,CASSQDTVRETQYF,TGCGCCAGCAGCCAAGATACGGTTCGGGAGACCCAGTACTTC
TRBJ1-1,-,14,TRBV30,-,CAGKRGIANTEAFF,TGTGCCGGAAAAAGAGGGATAGCGAACACTGAAGCTTTCTTT
TRBJ1-3,-,17,TRBV7-9,-,CASSPPWYGGSGNTIYF,TGTGCCAGCAGCCCTCCGTGGTATGGGGGGTCCGGAAACACCATATATTTT
TRBJ1-1,-,15,TRBV5-4,-,CASSWRSGEMGEAFF,TGTGCCAGCAGCTGGAGATCAGGTGAAATGGGTGAAGCTTTCTTT
TRBJ2-7,-,12,TRBV5-4,TRBD1,CASSRDSYEQYF,TGTGCCAGCAGCCGGGACAGCTACGAGCAGTACTTC
TRBJ1-1,-,13,TRBV15,-,CATSVGTNTEAFF,TGTGCCACCAGCGTTGGGACTAACACTGAAGCTTTCTTT
TRBJ2-1,-,17,TRBV5-1,TRBD2,CASSLPPSGASYNEQFF,TGCGCCAGCAGCTTGCCCCCCAGCGGGGCTTCCTACAATGAGCAGTTCTTC
TRBJ2-7,-,13,TRBV7-9,TRBD2,CASSPGRDYEQYF,TGTGCCAGCAGCCCCGGGAGGGATTACGAGCAGTACTTC
TRBJ2-5,-,14,TRBV18,-,CASSPLIQQETQYF,TGTGCCAGCTCACCACTAATACAGCAAGAGACCCAGTACTTC
TRBJ2-2,-,16,TRBV11-2,TRBD2,CASTRGASGKTGELFF,TGTGCCAGCACCCGCGGGGCTAGCGGGAAAACCGGGGAGCTGTTTTTT
TRBJ2-2,-,15,TRBV7-3,-,CASSQSGGFTGELFF,TGTGCCAGCAGTCAATCTGGGGGTTTTACCGGGGAGCTGTTTTTT
TRBJ1-3,-,15,TRBV5-1,-,CASSSVPGQGHTIYF,TGCGCCAGCAGCTCGGTCCCGGGACAAGGACACACCATATATTTT
TRBJ2-1,-,16,TRBV14,-,CASSQATGSSYNEQFF,TGTGCCAGCAGCCAAGCCACAGGGAGCTCCTACAATGAGCAGTTCTTC
TRBJ2-1,-,13,TRBV5-1,-,CASSFDSYNEQFF,TGCGCCAGCAGCTTTGACAGCTACAATGAGCAGTTCTTC
TRBJ2-5,-,13,TRBV6-1,-,CASNLNFQQTQYF,TGTGCCAGCAATCTGAATTTTCAACAGACCCAGTACTTC
TRBJ1-5,-,14,TRBV28,-,CASGTPRREQPQHF,TGTGCCAGCGGGACCCCCCGACGGGAACAGCCCCAGCATTTT
TRBJ2-2,-,17,TRBV4-1,TRBD2,CASSQDYSGRVTGELFF,TGCGCCAGCAGCCAAGACTACAGCGGGAGGGTCACCGGGGAGCTGTTTTTT
TRBJ2-5,-,14,TRBV5-6,-,CASSLVLAWETQYF,TGTGCCAGCAGCTTGGTACTAGCCTGGGAGACCCAGTACTTC
TRBJ1-1,-,15,TRBV25-1,-,CASSAFGAINTEAFF,TGTGCCAGCAGCGCGTTCGGGGCAATCAACACTGAAGCTTTCTTT
TRBJ1-1,-,15,TRBV6-5,TRBD1,CASIVGDRGRGEAFF,TGTGCCAGCATTGTTGGGGACAGGGGTCGAGGTGAAGCTTTCTTT
TRBJ2-2,-,12,TRBV7-8,-,CASSPRTGELFF,TGTGCCAGCAGCCCTAGAACCGGGGAGCTGTTTTTT
TRBJ2-7,-,12,TRBV18,-,CASSWGGYEQYF,TGTGCCAGCTCCTGGGGAGGATACGAGCAGTACTTC
TRBJ2-7,-,13,TRBV29-1,-,CSVVYGSGGEQYF,TGCAGCGTTGTATACGGGAGTGGTGGCGAGCAGTACTTC
TRBJ1-1,few,14,TRBV7-9,-,CASSLDGESAEAFF,TGTGCCAGCAGCTTAGACGGGGAAAGCGCTGAAGCTTTCTTT
TRBJ2-2,-,13,TRBV2,TRBD1,CASSNRGTGELFF,TGTGCCAGCAGTAACAGGGGTACCGGGGAGCTGTTTTTT
TRBJ1-2,-,14,TRBV19,-,CASSIEGRGTGYTF,TGTGCCAGTAGTATAGAGGGGAGAGGGACCGGCTACACCTTC
TRBJ2-2,-,16,TRBV19,TRBD2,CASSRPSGRNTGELFF,TGTGCCAGTAGTAGGCCTAGCGGGAGGAACACCGGGGAGCTGTTTTTT
TRBJ1-1,-,14,TRBV18,TRBD1,CASSAGQGSTEAFF,TGTGCCAGCTCAGCGGGACAGGGTAGTACTGAAGCTTTCTTT
TRBJ2-2,-,14,TRBV5-1,TRBD2,CASSSVAGTGELFF,TGCGCCAGCAGCTCGGTAGCGGGGACCGGGGAGCTGTTTTTT
TRBJ1-1,-,15,TRBV5-1,-,CASSLLVGVNTEAFF,TGCGCCAGCAGCTTGTTAGTGGGGGTGAACACTGAAGCTTTCTTT
TRBJ2-7,-,14,TRBV7-9,TRBD2,CASSLGLAGGEQYF,TGTGCCAGCAGCTTGGGACTAGCGGGAGGAGAGCAGTACTTC
TRBJ1-2,-,14,TRBV7-9,TRBD1,CASSRAGTGNLYTF,TGTGCCAGCAGCCGGGCCGGGACAGGGAACTTGTACACCTTC
TRBJ2-7,-,11,TRBV28,-,CASSYSREQYF,TGTGCCAGCAGTTACTCCCGCGAGCAGTACTTC
TRBJ1-5,-,15,TRBV30,-,CAWSLDGVRGQPQHF,TGTGCCTGGAGCCTCGACGGGGTCAGGGGACAGCCCCAGCATTTT
TRBJ2-1,-,14,TRBV5-1,-,CASSLAGGSHEQFF,TGCGCCAGCAGCTTGGCAGGAGGGTCCCATGAGCAGTTCTTC
TRBJ2-7,-,16,TRBV11-2,TRBD2,CASSLNVAGGAYEQYF,TGTGCCAGCAGCCTAAACGTAGCGGGAGGGGCCTACGAGCAGTACTTC
TRBJ2-3,-,17,TRBV5-1,TRBD2,CASRGAAGTSGTDTQYF,TGCGCCAGCAGGGGCGCCGCCGGGACTAGCGGGACAGATACGCAGTATTTT
TRBJ2-6,-,15,TRBV18,-,CASSPGESGANVLTF,TGTGCCAGCTCACCAGGGGAGTCTGGGGCCAACGTCCTGACTTTC
TRBJ1-2,once,13,TRBV11-2,-,CASSSIMRDLYTF,TGTGCCAGCAGCTCTATTATGCGGGACCTCTACACCTTC
TRBJ1-1,once,13,TRBV25-1,-,CASSEPLGTEAFF,TGTGCCAGCAGTGAGCCCCTCGGCACTGAAGCTTTCTTT
TRBJ1-1,-,16,TRBV5-5,-,CASSQGIGTRNTEAFF,TGTGCCAGCAGCCAGGGGATCGGGACCAGGAACACTGAAGCTTTCTTT
TRBJ2-7,-,11,TRBV7-8,-,CASSLGRGQYF,TGTGCCAGCAGCTTGGGGCGAGGGCAGTACTTC
TRBJ2-3,once,14,TRBV15,TRBD2,CATSRLSGRDTQYF,TGTGCCACCAGCAGGTTAAGCGGGAGAGATACGCAGTATTTT
TRBJ1-2,-,13,TRBV27,-,CASSPRSSGGYTF,TGTGCCAGCAGTCCCCGCTCTTCGGGAGGCTACACCTTC
TRBJ2-2,-,14,TRBV27,-,CASSLGLGTGELFF,TGTGCCAGCAGTTTAGGGCTGGGCACCGGGGAGCTGTTTTTT
TRBJ1-3,-,17,TRBV18,-,CASSPLRVTGSGNTIYF,TGTGCCAGCTCACCCCTCCGCGTCACAGGCTCTGGAAACACCATATATTTT
TRBJ2-3,-,15,TRBV11-2,-,CASSLEGAGVDTQYF,TGTGCCAGCAGCTTAGAAGGGGCCGGGGTTGATACGCAGTATTTT
TRBJ1-3,-,17,TRBV2,-,CASSEERLGKGGNTIYF,TGTGCCAGCAGTGAAGAGAGGCTTGGGAAGGGTGGAAACACCATATATTTT
TRBJ1-2,-,16,TRBV28,-,CASSPDRRPNNYGYTF,TGTGCCAGCAGTCCGGACCGTAGGCCTAATAACTATGGCTACACCTTC
TRBJ1-5,once,18,TRBV6-4,-,CASNYGPRFRGSNQPQHF,TGTGCCAGCAACTATGGCCCCCGGTTCCGAGGTAGCAATCAGCCCCAGCATTTT
TRBJ1-1,-,11,TRBV6-5,-,CASNGQTEAFF,TGTGCCAGCAATGGACAGACTGAAGCTTTCTTT
TRBJ2-5,-,15,TRBV5-4,-,CASSLLDMGGETQYF,TGTGCCAGCAGCCTCCTGGACATGGGCGGGGAGACCCAGTACTTC
TRBJ1-4,-,15,TRBV6-6,TRBD1,CASIRAGGGDEKLFF,TGTGCCAGCATCAGGGCAGGGGGCGGGGATGAAAAACTGTTTTTT
TRBJ2-1,once,14,TRBV30,TRBD2,CAWDRFSGDNEQFF,TGTGCCTGGGATCGGTTTAGCGGGGACAATGAGCAGTTCTTC
TRBJ1-2,few,12,TRBV28,-,CASSQPPYGYTF,TGTGCCAGCAGCCAGCCCCCCTATGGCTACACCTTC
TRBJ2-3,-,16,TRBV5-1,TRBD2,CASSQSWREETDTQYF,TGCGCCAGCAGCCAATCCTGGCGGGAGGAAACAGATACGCAGTATTTT
TRBJ1-2,-,13,TRBV6-5,TRBD1,CASSSGPGGGYTF,TGTGCCAGCAGTTCCGGGCCAGGGGGTGGCTACACCTTC
TRBJ1-1,few,16,TRBV27,-,CASSFRGVDMNTEAFF,TGTGCCAGCAGTTTTCGAGGGGTCGACATGAACACTGAAGCTTTCTTT
TRBJ1-2,-,15,TRBV5-4,TRBD1,CASSARQGRDYGYTF,TGTGCCAGCAGCGCCCGACAGGGAAGGGACTATGGCTACACCTTC